The 24 T cell receptor beta chains reported below all come from one sample, sequenced in a study of human T cells and chemical hapten exposure. The time point denotes: patch test 1, 2 weeks after DPC sensitization. Treatment described: therapeutic diphenylcyclopropenone sensitization with weekly scalp DPC. TCRdb fed the RACE reads into MiXCR, producing one record per CDR3 protein. Of about 56,000 distinct CDR3 sequences in the sample, about a tenth are singletons; the top ten hold about an eighth. The input for sequencing was whole blood, taken in connection with sensitization to the hapten diphenylcyclopropenone (DPC). The source is a woman aged 40-49 years with alopecia areata. Some clones in this sample may be carry-over from other donors' samples.

The chain carries TRBV5-1 and TRBJ1-5; possible D gene TRBD1, 6 bases. CDR3 length: 15 amino acids. Germline assignment: CDR1 SGHRS and CDR2 YFSETQ. Trimming removed 1 base from V and 4 bases from J, with 12 bases in between. CDR3 DNA sequence: TGCGCCAGCAGCTTGACAGGGTCTAGGAATCAGCCCCAGCATTTT. Translating it yields CASSLTGSRNQPQHF.

This clonotype was counted ten times or more. The rearrangement joins TRBV7-3 to TRBJ2-1; 10 bases match TRBD2. The trim removed 4 bases at V and 4 bases at J, leaving 7 bases unmatched. Looked up from germline, CDR1 is SGHTA and CDR2 is FQGTGA. The CDR3 has 16 residues. The chain's CDR3 is CASSSRGSGGYNEQFF. The CDR3 bases are TGTGCCAGCAGCTCCCGGGGTAGCGGGGGGTACAATGAGCAGTTCTTC.

This clonotype was recorded many times. As DNA, the CDR3 is TGTGCCAGCTCAAGGACGGCTGAGGTGTTAAATTCACCCCTCCACTTT. It translates to CASSRTAEVLNSPLHF. This chain connects TRBV18 to TRBJ1-6; no definite D call. This CDR3 is built from 16 residues. The V and J ends lost 5 bases and 7 bases respectively, with 18 bases between them. The germline CDR1 and CDR2 sequences are KGHSH and LQKENI.

This clonotype has just a few counts. The junction departs from the called germline gene at one end, perhaps through a read error. The J gene is TRBJ2-7, the V gene TRBV29-1, with D hard to call. Germline assignment: CDR1 SQVTM and CDR2 ANQGSEA. This CDR3 contains 13 residues. The CDR3 bases are TGCAGCGTAGAAGACGGGCCTGTCTACGAGCAGTACTTC. It is translated as CSVEDGPVYEQYF.

This clonotype occurred many times. This chain joins TRBV6-5 and TRBJ2-3; 8 bases are a match to TRBD2. Germline V gene lookup returns CDR1 MNHEY and CDR2 SVGAGI. The CDR3 runs 15 residues. Trimming removed 6 bases from V and 1 base from J; junction bases left unmatched: 6. This CDR3 reads CASRPLTSGTDTQYF. CDR3 in DNA: TGTGCCAGCAGACCCCTGACTAGCGGCACAGATACGCAGTATTTT.

The chain employs TRBV4-1 and TRBJ2-5; 7 nucleotides align to TRBD1. The germline V gene has CDR1 MGHRA and CDR2 YSYEKL. V was clipped by 2 bases and J by 4 bases; unmatched bases: 7. The CDR3 extends over 15 amino acids. The CDR3 protein is CASSQQPTGIETQYF. CDR3 nucleotide sequence: TGCGCCAGCAGCCAACAACCGACAGGGATAGAGACCCAGTACTTC.

Worth noting for this clonotype: One end of the junction does not line up with germline, which may come from a read error. J is TRBJ2-3 and V is TRBV5-8; 9 bases are a match to TRBD2. Germline V gene data show CDR1 as SGHTS and CDR2 as YDEGEE. This CDR3 region has 18 residues. CDR3 in DNA: TGTGTCAGCAGCTTGTTAGCGGGGGCTTCCCCTAGCACAGATACGCAGTATTTT. As protein: CVSSLLAGASPSTDTQYF.

This clonotype was seen ten or more times. The rearrangement joins TRBV2 to TRBJ2-2; 8 bases match TRBD1. Germline assignment: CDR1 SNHLY and CDR2 FYNNEI. CDR3 length: 14 residues. The junction had 9 bases not matched to a gene; V was cut back by 7 bases and J by 8 bases. For the CDR3, the DNA is TGTGCCAGCACTTGGGACAGGCCCTTAGGGGAGCTGTTTTTT. Protein product: CASTWDRPLGELFF.

This clonotype was detected many times. The chain uses TRBV14 and TRBJ1-1, with TRBD1 as a possible D gene (5 bases). V gave up 4 bases and J gave up 7 bases, with 16 bases separating them. Germline CDR1 SGHDN, CDR2 FVKESK. The CDR3 is 14 amino acids. CDR3 in amino acids: CASSRGTGGGEAFF. The CDR3 DNA is TGTGCCAGCAGCCGCGGGACCGGGGGAGGTGAAGCTTTCTTT.

At least ten counts were recorded for this clonotype. This chain links TRBV12-3 or TRBV12-4 with TRBJ1-1; D not resolved. V was trimmed by 3 bases and J by 1 base, leaving 9 bases between them. The length of the CDR3 is 14 residues. CDR3 loop: CASSFVVGNTEAFF. The CDR3 nucleotides are TGTGCCAGCAGTTTTGTGGTCGGGAACACTGAAGCTTTCTTT.

This clonotype was seen at least ten times. CDR3 DNA sequence: TGTGCCAGTAGCGGGACTGGCTACAATGAGCAGTTCTTC. Encoded protein: CASSGTGYNEQFF. The chain joins TRBV19 to TRBJ2-1; D perhaps matches TRBD2 (6 bases). The CDR3 is 13 residues long. V lost 6 bases, J lost 3 bases, and 9 bases lay in between. Germline V lookup: CDR1 LNHDA, CDR2 SQIVND (reference sequence).

Ten or more counts support this clonotype. This chain connects TRBV7-9 to TRBJ1-1; D gene unclear. CDR1 and CDR2 from the germline V gene are SEHNR and FQNEAQ (reference sequence). The CDR3 totals 14 residues. Trimming took 5 bases from V and 4 from J, leaving 14 bases between them. CDR3 amino acids: CASSPSASTTEAFF. The DNA for the CDR3 is TGTGCCAGCAGCCCGTCGGCGAGCACCACTGAAGCTTTCTTT.

The table lists this clonotype with many counts. The genes are TRBV25-1 and TRBJ2-7; possibly TRBD1 for D (6 bases). Germline V lookup: CDR1 MGHDK, CDR2 SYGVNS. Trimming removed 5 bases from V and 2 bases from J, with 13 bases in between. This CDR3 comprises 14 residues. CDR3 amino acids: CASSHRDKAYEQYF. Written as DNA, the CDR3 is TGTGCCAGCAGTCACCGGGACAAAGCCTACGAGCAGTACTTC.

V is TRBV3-1 and J is TRBJ2-2; the D gene is possibly TRBD1 (5 bases). The CDR3 is 14 amino acids. V was shortened by 1 base and J by 7 bases, with 10 bases between the two germline ends. The germline CDR1 and CDR2 sequences are LGHDT and YNNKEL (reference sequence). CDR3: CASSQGAGYGELFF. The CDR3 region has the DNA TGTGCCAGCAGCCAAGGGGCAGGGTACGGGGAGCTGTTTTTT.

This clonotype was counted ten times or more. V and J are TRBV7-9 and TRBJ2-7, with D hard to call. The germline CDR1 and CDR2 sequences are SEHNR and FQNEAQ (reference sequence). CDR3 length equals 14 residues. V dropped 1 base and J dropped 2 bases, with 9 bases sitting between them. The CDR3 region has the DNA TGTGCCAGCAGCTTAGATTGGCAGCCCTACGAGCAGTACTTC. It is translated as CASSLDWQPYEQYF.

The chain uses TRBV5-1 and TRBJ1-1, with 7 bases fitting TRBD1. In germline, CDR1 is SGHRS, CDR2 YFSETQ. CDR3 length equals 15 residues. Germline trimming cut 2 bases from V and 0 bases from J; bases unmatched to any gene: 4. CDR3 region: CASSFTTGMNTEAFF. The CDR3, as DNA: TGCGCCAGCAGCTTTACGACAGGGATGAACACTGAAGCTTTCTTT.

This clonotype appeared many times. The rearrangement links TRBV19 to TRBJ1-2; 11 bases agree with TRBD1. CDR3 length equals 15 residues. With 7 bases clipped from V and 4 bases from J, the junction kept 8 bases outside the gene matches. Germline V gene data show CDR1 as LNHDA and CDR2 as SQIVND (reference sequence). The CDR3 region is CASTTGTGGIYGYTF. The DNA for the CDR3 is TGTGCCAGTACCACCGGGACAGGGGGAATCTATGGCTACACCTTC.

This clonotype came up many times. The J gene is TRBJ1-1, the V gene TRBV7-9; TRBD1 might be the D (5 bases). The V gene lost 6 bases and the J gene lost 0 bases, with 8 bases spanning the gap. The CDR3 is made up of 13 amino acids. The germline gives CDR1 SEHNR, CDR2 FQNEAQ (reference sequence). The CDR3, as DNA: TGTGCCAGCAGGGGGGACCTGAACACTGAAGCTTTCTTT. It encodes CASRGDLNTEAFF.

Ten or more counts support this clonotype. This chain joins TRBV28 and TRBJ2-7; D is ambiguous. Trimming shortened V by 10 bases and J by 0 bases, and 19 bases separated the two germline ends. The germline CDR1 and CDR2 sequences are MDHEN and SYDVKM. The CDR3 sequence is 15 residues long. CDR3 protein: CATAGTPLPSYEQYF. The CDR3 bases are TGTGCCACAGCAGGCACCCCGTTACCCTCCTACGAGCAGTACTTC.

The chain joins TRBV7-7 to TRBJ2-5; D perhaps matches TRBD2 (6 bases). Trimming removed 7 bases at V and 4 bases at J, with 19 bases between. Germline lookup yields CDR1 SSHAT and CDR2 FNYEAQ (reference sequence). The CDR3 is made up of 15 amino acids. CDR3 sequence: CASTSSGGAGETQYF. The CDR3 coding sequence is TGTGCCAGCACCTCCTCTGGCGGGGCAGGAGAGACCCAGTACTTC.

The rearrangement joins TRBV3-1 to TRBJ2-5, with D maybe TRBD2 (5 bases). The CDR3 consists of 15 residues. In germline, CDR1 is LGHDT, CDR2 YNNKEL (reference sequence). V was shortened by 0 bases and J by 3 bases, with 11 bases between the two germline ends. The chain's CDR3 is CASSQDTTGEETQYF. CDR3 coding DNA: TGTGCCAGCAGCCAAGATACGACCGGGGAAGAGACCCAGTACTTC.

Notes on this clonotype: Its ends do not fully match the called genes, so a read error is possible. This sequence joins TRBV6-6 and TRBJ2-3, with D hard to call. CDR1 is MNHNY, CDR2 SVGAGI, per germline (reference sequence). This CDR3 is 16 amino acids long. DNA of the CDR3: TGTGCCAGCAGTTACTCGGTAGCAGGAGCCACAGATACGCAGTATTTC. This translates into CASSYSVAGATDTQYF.

This clonotype was picked up many times. The chain recombines TRBV7-2 with TRBJ2-5; D is unresolved. CDR3 length: 12 amino acids. Trimming took 3 bases from V and 3 from J, leaving 5 bases between them. Per germline, CDR1 SGHTA and CDR2 FQGNSA. This CDR3 is CASSLIKETQYF. As DNA, the CDR3 is TGTGCCAGCAGCTTGATCAAAGAGACCCAGTACTTC.

This clonotype occurred many times. The chain links TRBV7-2 to TRBJ1-5, with a tentative D call TRBD1 (5 bases). V was cut by 9 bases and J by 8 bases, with 20 bases left in between. The CDR3 is 14 residues long. The germline V gene encodes CDR1 SGHTA and CDR2 FQGNSA. The CDR3 DNA reads TGTGCCAGTACCTATAGCGGGGGTTCGGAGCCCCAGCATTTT. Residues: CASTYSGGSEPQHF.